These T cell receptor beta chains were read from a single sample in a study of regulatory T cells in long-lasting Graves disease. TCRdb redid the calling of the multiplex PCR reads with MiXCR, one entry per CDR3 protein. The sample has approximately 380,000 distinct CDR3 sequences, around 20% seen once. The sequenced sample was peripheral blood mononuclear cells (PBMCs), obtained when the disease was refractory, from a patient treated with antithyroid drugs. These receptors were collected from a female donor with Graves disease. CDR3s include the opening cysteine and the closing phenylalanine or tryptophan. The order of the fields is CDR3 protein, CDR3 DNA, V gene, J gene, D gene, clone size. D genes are given only for firm matches. A row's size may be missing; if present it is once, few, many or a size class.

CDR3 protein: CAISEGGYGYTF; CDR3 DNA: TGTGCCATCAGTGAAGGGGGCTATGGCTACACCTTC; V gene: TRBV10-3; J gene: TRBJ1-2; D gene: NA; clone size: NA
CDR3 protein: CASSLRPGTYEQYF; CDR3 DNA: TGTGCCAGCAGTTTGAGGCCAGGTACCTACGAGCAGTACTTC; V gene: TRBV27; J gene: TRBJ2-7; D gene: NA; clone size: few
CDR3 protein: CASSALAGRAGELFF; CDR3 DNA: TGTGCCAGCAGTGCGCTAGCGGGAAGGGCCGGGGAGCTGTTTTTT; V gene: TRBV2; J gene: TRBJ2-2; D gene: TRBD2; clone size: many
CDR3 protein: CASSNWETQYF; CDR3 DNA: TGTGCCAGCAGTAATTGGGAGACCCAGTACTTC; V gene: TRBV6-2/TRBV6-3; J gene: TRBJ2-5; D gene: NA; clone size: NA
CDR3 protein: CASSQRLGGADTQYF; CDR3 DNA: TGTGCCAGCAGTCAAAGACTAGGCGGAGCAGATACGCAGTATTTT; V gene: TRBV11-3; J gene: TRBJ2-3; D gene: NA; clone size: NA
CDR3 protein: CASSPYPTGFDSGYTF; CDR3 DNA: TGTGCCAGCAGTCCATACCCGACAGGGTTCGATTCTGGCTACACCTTC; V gene: TRBV27; J gene: TRBJ1-2; D gene: TRBD1; clone size: many
CDR3 protein: CASSLTSYPTGELFF; CDR3 DNA: TGTGCCAGCAGCTTAACTTCCTACCCCACCGGGGAGCTGTTTTTT; V gene: TRBV7-2; J gene: TRBJ2-2; D gene: NA; clone size: few
CDR3 protein: CASSIGRDLSYEQYF; CDR3 DNA: TGTGCCAGTAGTATCGGGCGGGACCTCTCCTACGAGCAGTACTTC; V gene: TRBV19; J gene: TRBJ2-7; D gene: NA; clone size: NA
CDR3 protein: CASSPPLRNSPLHF; CDR3 DNA: TGCGCCAGCAGCCCGCCGCTGAGGAATTCACCCCTCCACTTT; V gene: TRBV5-1; J gene: TRBJ1-6; D gene: NA; clone size: NA
CDR3 protein: CASSQDQRGLGETQYF; CDR3 DNA: TGCGCCAGCAGCCAAGATCAGCGGGGATTGGGAGAGACCCAGTACTTC; V gene: TRBV4-1; J gene: TRBJ2-5; D gene: TRBD2; clone size: many
CDR3 protein: CASSSTAHQETQYF; CDR3 DNA: TGTGCCAGCAGTTCGACAGCGCACCAAGAGACCCAGTACTTC; V gene: TRBV28; J gene: TRBJ2-5; D gene: NA; clone size: many
CDR3 protein: CSARGGPGTQYF; CDR3 DNA: TGCAGTGCTAGAGGCGGTCCAGGGACCCAGTACTTC; V gene: TRBV20-1; J gene: TRBJ2-5; D gene: NA; clone size: many
CDR3 protein: CASSQVGSSGLRLLMGSPLHF; CDR3 DNA: TGCGCCAGCAGCCAAGTGGGGTCATCGGGACTGAGGTTGCTCATGGGTTCACCCCTCCACTTT; V gene: TRBV4-1; J gene: TRBJ1-6; D gene: NA; clone size: few
CDR3 protein: CASSYRETQYF; CDR3 DNA: TGTGCCAGCAGTTATCGGGAGACCCAGTACTTC; V gene: TRBV6-2/TRBV6-3; J gene: TRBJ2-5; D gene: NA; clone size: many
CDR3 protein: CASSPPGLATDEQYF; CDR3 DNA: TGTGCCAGCAGCCCACCGGGACTAGCGACCGACGAGCAGTACTTC; V gene: TRBV6-1; J gene: TRBJ2-7; D gene: TRBD2; clone size: NA
CDR3 protein: CASSVFEPNEKLFF; CDR3 DNA: TGTGCCAGCAGCGTTTTCGAGCCTAATGAAAAACTGTTTTTT; V gene: TRBV9; J gene: TRBJ1-4; D gene: NA; clone size: many
CDR3 protein: CASSLGQGRTEAFF; CDR3 DNA: TGTGCCAGCAGCTTAGGGCAGGGGAGGACTGAAGCTTTCTTT; V gene: TRBV7-2; J gene: TRBJ1-1; D gene: NA; clone size: many
CDR3 protein: CAWRYPYTEAFF; CDR3 DNA: TGTGCCTGGAGGTACCCCTATACTGAAGCTTTCTTT; V gene: TRBV30; J gene: TRBJ1-1; D gene: NA; clone size: many
CDR3 protein: CASSPSGQVPSYEQYF; CDR3 DNA: TGTGCCAGCAGCCCCTCCGGCCAGGTTCCTTCCTACGAGCAGTACTTC; V gene: TRBV28; J gene: TRBJ2-7; D gene: NA; clone size: NA
CDR3 protein: CASSLALGLNQPQHF; CDR3 DNA: TGTGCCAGCAGTTTAGCACTAGGACTTAATCAGCCCCAGCATTTT; V gene: TRBV12-3/TRBV12-4; J gene: TRBJ1-5; D gene: NA; clone size: many
CDR3 protein: CASSENPAGVGEQYF; CDR3 DNA: TGTGCCAGCAGTGAAAACCCAGCGGGAGTTGGCGAGCAGTACTTC; V gene: TRBV2; J gene: TRBJ2-7; D gene: TRBD2; clone size: many
CDR3 protein: CASSIDGQGGSPLHF; CDR3 DNA: TGTGCCAGTAGTATAGACGGACAGGGAGGTTCACCCCTCCACTTT; V gene: TRBV19; J gene: TRBJ1-6; D gene: TRBD1; clone size: NA
CDR3 protein: CSAQPDRAITEAFF; CDR3 DNA: TGCAGCGCCCAACCGGACAGGGCAATCACTGAAGCTTTCTTT; V gene: TRBV29-1; J gene: TRBJ1-1; D gene: TRBD1; clone size: NA
CDR3 protein: CATSILGTAKNIQYF; CDR3 DNA: TGTGCCACCTCAATATTGGGCACCGCCAAAAACATTCAGTACTTC; V gene: TRBV6-2/TRBV6-3; J gene: TRBJ2-4; D gene: NA; clone size: NA
CDR3 protein: CASTPRAGGRAYEQYF; CDR3 DNA: TGTGCCAGCACCCCCCGTGCGGGCGGGAGGGCCTACGAGCAGTACTTC; V gene: TRBV27; J gene: TRBJ2-7; D gene: TRBD2; clone size: few
CDR3 protein: CASIYRSSTDTQYF; CDR3 DNA: TGTGCCAGCATCTACAGGTCTAGCACAGATACGCAGTATTTT; V gene: TRBV6-2/TRBV6-3; J gene: TRBJ2-3; D gene: NA; clone size: once
CDR3 protein: CASSFRADGFYEQYF; CDR3 DNA: TGTGCCAGCAGTTTTCGGGCCGATGGGTTCTACGAGCAGTACTTC; V gene: TRBV2; J gene: TRBJ2-7; D gene: NA; clone size: few
CDR3 protein: CASSYSSGLGNNQPQHF; CDR3 DNA: TGTGCCAGCAGTTACTCGAGTGGTCTGGGGAACAATCAGCCCCAGCATTTT; V gene: TRBV6-5; J gene: TRBJ1-5; D gene: NA; clone size: many
CDR3 protein: CAWSVREPYEQYF; CDR3 DNA: TGTGCCTGGAGTGTGAGAGAACCCTACGAGCAGTACTTC; V gene: TRBV30; J gene: TRBJ2-7; D gene: NA; clone size: many
CDR3 protein: CASTSWTASGGYGYTF; CDR3 DNA: TGTGCCAGCACCTCCTGGACAGCCTCAGGGGGGTATGGCTACACCTTC; V gene: TRBV6-1; J gene: TRBJ1-2; D gene: TRBD1; clone size: many
CDR3 protein: CASSGAVNSNQPQHF; CDR3 DNA: TGTGCCAGCAGTGGGGCGGTAAATAGCAATCAGCCCCAGCATTTT; V gene: TRBV2; J gene: TRBJ1-5; D gene: NA; clone size: few
CDR3 protein: CASSSPGTGCHF; CDR3 DNA: TGTGCCAGCAGTTCCCCCGGGACAGGGTGCCACTTT; V gene: TRBV28; J gene: TRBJ1-6; D gene: TRBD1; clone size: many
CDR3 protein: CASSSRKTSPNEKLFF; CDR3 DNA: TGTGCCAGCAGCTCTAGAAAGACAAGTCCTAATGAAAAACTGTTTTTT; V gene: TRBV7-2; J gene: TRBJ1-4; D gene: NA; clone size: many
CDR3 protein: CASSPDGRGNQPQHF; CDR3 DNA: TGTGCCAGCAGTCCGGACGGGAGGGGCAATCAGCCCCAGCATTTT; V gene: TRBV2; J gene: TRBJ1-5; D gene: NA; clone size: many
CDR3 protein: CSARDRSYGYTF; CDR3 DNA: TGCAGTGCTAGAGATCGGAGCTATGGCTACACCTTC; V gene: TRBV20-1; J gene: TRBJ1-2; D gene: NA; clone size: NA
CDR3 protein: CASSPEQGYNSPLHF; CDR3 DNA: TGTGCCAGCTCACCGGAACAGGGGTATAATTCACCCCTCCACTTT; V gene: TRBV18; J gene: TRBJ1-6; D gene: TRBD1; clone size: NA
CDR3 protein: CASSDDSSGGIYEQYF; CDR3 DNA: TGTGCCAGCAGTGACGACAGCTCCGGCGGGATCTACGAGCAGTACTTC; V gene: TRBV28; J gene: TRBJ2-7; D gene: NA; clone size: many
CDR3 protein: CASSQGLAGRTDTQYF; CDR3 DNA: TGTGCCAGCAGCCAAGGGCTAGCGGGACGCACAGATACGCAGTATTTT; V gene: TRBV3-1; J gene: TRBJ2-3; D gene: TRBD2; clone size: NA
CDR3 protein: CASSPSGSTSYEQYF; CDR3 DNA: TGTGCCAGCAGCCCTAGCGGGTCGACCTCCTACGAGCAGTACTTC; V gene: TRBV28; J gene: TRBJ2-7; D gene: TRBD2; clone size: many
CDR3 protein: CASSYEGTDLLGGDQPQHF; CDR3 DNA: TGTGCCAGCAGTTACGAGGGGACCGATCTCCTAGGGGGTGATCAGCCCCAGCATTTT; V gene: TRBV6-5; J gene: TRBJ1-5; D gene: NA; clone size: NA
CDR3 protein: CASSQMGGSTYEQYF; CDR3 DNA: TGCGCCAGCAGCCAAATGGGCGGGAGTACCTACGAGCAGTACTTC; V gene: TRBV4-3; J gene: TRBJ2-7; D gene: TRBD2; clone size: few
CDR3 protein: CASSLSASYYGYTF; CDR3 DNA: TGCGCCAGCAGCTTGTCGGCCAGCTACTATGGCTACACCTTC; V gene: TRBV5-1; J gene: TRBJ1-2; D gene: NA; clone size: many
CDR3 protein: CASSGTPAGAGYEQFF; CDR3 DNA: TGTGCCAGCAGTGGGACCCCAGCGGGAGCGGGTTATGAGCAGTTCTTC; V gene: TRBV2; J gene: TRBJ2-1; D gene: TRBD2; clone size: few
CDR3 protein: CASTIQGTSGNTIYF; CDR3 DNA: TGTGCCAGCACTATACAGGGGACCTCTGGAAACACCATATATTTT; V gene: TRBV6-2/TRBV6-3; J gene: TRBJ1-3; D gene: TRBD1; clone size: NA
CDR3 protein: CASRVSNYGYTF; CDR3 DNA: TGTGCCAGTCGCGTGAGCAACTATGGCTACACCTTC; V gene: TRBV11-2; J gene: TRBJ1-2; D gene: NA; clone size: many
CDR3 protein: CASSFTTGSNQPQHF; CDR3 DNA: TGTGCCAGCAGTTTCACCACAGGTAGCAATCAGCCCCAGCATTTT; V gene: TRBV6-9; J gene: TRBJ1-5; D gene: NA; clone size: NA
CDR3 protein: CASAPFLGQPQHF; CDR3 DNA: TGTGCCAGCGCTCCGTTTCTGGGGCAGCCCCAGCATTTT; V gene: TRBV3-1; J gene: TRBJ1-5; D gene: NA; clone size: NA
CDR3 protein: CASSLEGSKTQYF; CDR3 DNA: TGTGCCAGCAGCTTAGAAGGTAGCAAGACCCAGTACTTC; V gene: TRBV11-2; J gene: TRBJ2-5; D gene: NA; clone size: NA